One sample yielded the 8 T cell receptor beta chains listed below, sequenced in a study of blood T cell repertoires in COVID-19. The data were produced by immunoSEQ multiplex PCR, yet TCRdb's version contains in-frame clones alone and is incomplete. The sample has 35,000 to 50,000 clones; around 90% are singletons. Sequencing was performed on peripheral blood. These receptors were obtained from a man aged 50 to 60 with active COVID-19.

The genes are TRBV6-6 and TRBJ2-7; D gene unclear. Germline V gene sequence: CDR1 MNHNY, CDR2 SVGAGI (reference sequence). V lost 7 bases to trimming and J lost 2 bases, with 15 bases between them. CDR3 length equals 14 residues. CDR3 DNA sequence: TGTGCCAGCACCCCGGCGGCACAAACCTACGAGCAGTACTTC. Translation: CASTPAAQTYEQYF.

V and J are TRBV12-3 or TRBV12-4 and TRBJ1-6; unclear D gene. The V gene lost 4 bases and the J gene lost 7 bases, with 8 bases spanning the gap. This CDR3 spans 13 amino acids. In nucleotides, the CDR3 is TGTGCCAGCAGTTCCCATCAGAATTCACCCCTCCACTTT. Its protein product is CASSSHQNSPLHF.

The chain joins TRBV5-6 to TRBJ1-1; D is uncertain. This CDR3 is built from 14 residues. CDR1 SGHDT and CDR2 YYEEEE come from the germline V gene. With 7 bases removed from V and 0 bases from J, the gap between germline ends came to 13 bases. The CDR3 DNA reads as TGTGCCAGCGCGCGGGTAGGGATGAACACTGAAGCTTTCTTT. Protein product: CASARVGMNTEAFF. The full variable domain, with the rest looked up from reference TRBV5-6 and TRBJ1-1, is DAGVTQSPTHLIKTRGQQVTLRCSPKSGHDTVSWYQQALGQGPQFIFQYYEEEERQRGNFPDRFSGHQFPNYSSELNVNALLLGDSALYLCASARVGMNTEAFFGQGTRLTVV.

The rearrangement uses TRBV30 and TRBJ2-4; maybe TRBD2 (7 bases). Trimming removed 1 base at V and 3 bases at J, with 10 bases between. Germline V gene data show CDR1 as GTSNPN and CDR2 as SVGIG (reference sequence). This CDR3 region has 14 residues. As DNA, the CDR3 is TGTGCCTGGAGTGAGGGGGGGTTCAAAAACATTCAGTACTTC. Translation gives CAWSEGGFKNIQYF.

This chain's CDR3 is CASSLTDTQYF. CDR3 DNA sequence: TGTGCCAGCAGTCTCACAGATACGCAGTATTTT. The chain is built from TRBV28 and TRBJ2-3; D is unclear. Germline V gene sequence: CDR1 MDHEN, CDR2 SYDVKM. This CDR3 region has 11 residues. Trimming removed 5 bases from V and 2 bases from J, with 2 bases in between.

Here the CDR3 DNA reads TGTGCCAGCAGCGTAACTGGTCAGGGAAACACTGAAGCTTTCTTT. It codes for CASSVTGQGNTEAFF. The rearrangement uses TRBV9 and TRBJ1-1; the D gene is possibly TRBD1 (5 bases). CDR3 length equals 15 residues. V lost 1 base, J lost 2 bases, and 12 bases lay in between. Germline CDR1 and CDR2: SGDLS and YYNGEE.

The chain has TRBV6-5 and TRBJ2-7; TRBD1 might be the D (6 bases). The V and J ends lost 6 bases and 2 bases respectively, with 17 bases between them. CDR1 and CDR2 (germline): MNHEY, SVGAGI. The CDR3 runs 15 residues. Here the CDR3 DNA reads TGTGCCAGCAGACGACAGATCAGGGGACCCTACGAGCAGTACTTC. Protein sequence: CASRRQIRGPYEQYF.

The V gene is TRBV10-1, the J gene TRBJ1-3; 7 bases agree with TRBD1. The CDR3 is made up of 13 amino acids. The V gene end was trimmed by 8 bases and the J gene end by 6 bases; junction bases not matched to a gene: 7. Germline loops: CDR1 WNHNN, CDR2 SYGVQD (reference sequence). DNA for the CDR3: TGCGCCAGCTCCGGAGGGGGCGAAAACACCATATATTTT. Translating gives CASSGGGENTIYF.